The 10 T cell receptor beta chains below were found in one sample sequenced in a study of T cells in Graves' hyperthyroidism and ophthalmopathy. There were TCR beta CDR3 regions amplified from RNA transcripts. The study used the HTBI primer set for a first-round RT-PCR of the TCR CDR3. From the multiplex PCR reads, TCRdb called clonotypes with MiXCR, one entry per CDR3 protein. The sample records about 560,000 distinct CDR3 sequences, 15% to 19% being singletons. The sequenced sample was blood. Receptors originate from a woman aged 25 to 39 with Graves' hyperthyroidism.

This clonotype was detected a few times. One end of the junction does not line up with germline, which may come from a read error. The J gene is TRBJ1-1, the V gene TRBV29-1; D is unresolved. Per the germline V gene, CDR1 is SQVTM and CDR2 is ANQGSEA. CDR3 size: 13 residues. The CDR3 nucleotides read TGCAGCGTTGATGGGGATGTGAACTCTGAAGCTTTCTTT. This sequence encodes CSVDGDVNSEAFF.

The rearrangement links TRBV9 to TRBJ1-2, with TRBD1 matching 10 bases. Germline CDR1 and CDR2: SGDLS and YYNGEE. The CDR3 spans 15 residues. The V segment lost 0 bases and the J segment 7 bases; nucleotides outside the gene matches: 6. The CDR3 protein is CASSVVPGTGAGYTF. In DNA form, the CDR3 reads TGTGCCAGCAGCGTAGTTCCCGGGACAGGGGCTGGCTACACCTTC.

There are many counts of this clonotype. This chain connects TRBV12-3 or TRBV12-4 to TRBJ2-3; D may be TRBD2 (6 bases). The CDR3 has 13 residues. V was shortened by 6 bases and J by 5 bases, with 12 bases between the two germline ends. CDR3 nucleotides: TGTGCCAGCAGGCCCCCGACTAGAGATACGCAGTATTTT. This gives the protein CASRPPTRDTQYF.

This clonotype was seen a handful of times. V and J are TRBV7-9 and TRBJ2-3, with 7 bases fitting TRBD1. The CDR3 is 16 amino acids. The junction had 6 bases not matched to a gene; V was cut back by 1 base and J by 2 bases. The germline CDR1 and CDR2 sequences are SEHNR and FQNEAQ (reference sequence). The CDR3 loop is CASSLVAGGYTDTQYF. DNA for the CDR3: TGTGCCAGCAGCTTAGTGGCAGGGGGTTACACAGATACGCAGTATTTT.

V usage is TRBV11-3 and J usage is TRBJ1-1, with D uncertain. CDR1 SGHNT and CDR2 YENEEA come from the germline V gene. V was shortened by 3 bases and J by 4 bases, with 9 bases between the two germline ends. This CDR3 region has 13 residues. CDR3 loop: CASSLVWGTEAFF. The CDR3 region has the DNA TGTGCCAGCAGCTTGGTCTGGGGCACTGAAGCTTTCTTT.

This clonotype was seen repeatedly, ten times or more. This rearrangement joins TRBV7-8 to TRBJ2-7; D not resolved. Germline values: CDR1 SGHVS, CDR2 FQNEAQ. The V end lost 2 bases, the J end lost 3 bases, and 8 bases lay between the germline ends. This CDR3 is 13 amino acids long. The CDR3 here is CASSLPSNYEQYF. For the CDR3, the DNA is TGTGCCAGCAGCTTACCTAGTAACTACGAGCAGTACTTC.

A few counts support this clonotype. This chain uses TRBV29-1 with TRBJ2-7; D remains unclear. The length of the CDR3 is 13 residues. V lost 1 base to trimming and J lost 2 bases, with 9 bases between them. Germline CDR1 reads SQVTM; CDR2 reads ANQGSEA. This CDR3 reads CSVEVSSAYEQYF. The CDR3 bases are TGCAGCGTTGAAGTAAGTTCAGCCTACGAGCAGTACTTC.

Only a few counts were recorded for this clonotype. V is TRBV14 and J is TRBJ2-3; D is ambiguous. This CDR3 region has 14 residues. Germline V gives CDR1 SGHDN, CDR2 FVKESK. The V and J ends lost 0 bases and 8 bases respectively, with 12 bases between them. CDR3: CASSQEYSTGTQYF. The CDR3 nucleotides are TGTGCCAGCAGCCAAGAATATTCGACCGGTACGCAGTATTTT.

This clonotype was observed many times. The CDR3 bases are TGTGCCAGCAGTTACTCGGGGACGGCTAACTATGGCTACACCTTC. Translation: CASSYSGTANYGYTF. The genes are TRBV6-5 and TRBJ1-2; TRBD1 might be the D (5 bases). This CDR3 region has 15 residues. Trimming removed 0 bases from V and 0 bases from J, with 8 bases in between. Germline V gene data show CDR1 as MNHEY and CDR2 as SVGAGI.

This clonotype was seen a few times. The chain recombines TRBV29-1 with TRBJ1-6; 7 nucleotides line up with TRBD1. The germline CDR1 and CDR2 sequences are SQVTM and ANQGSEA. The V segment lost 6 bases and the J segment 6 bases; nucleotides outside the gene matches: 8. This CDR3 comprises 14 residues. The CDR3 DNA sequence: TGCAGCGTGGGGGACAGTTTTGCTAATTCACCCCTCCACTTT. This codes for CSVGDSFANSPLHF. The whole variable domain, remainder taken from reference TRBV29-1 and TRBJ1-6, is SAVISQKPSRDICQRGTSLTIQCQVDSQVTMMFWYRQQPGQSLTLIATANQGSEATYESGFVIDKFPISRPNLTFSTLTVSNMSPEDSSIYLCSVGDSFANSPLHFGNGTRLTVT.